The 26 T cell receptor beta chains reported below all come from one sample, sequenced in a study of blood T cell repertoires in COVID-19. Sequenced by immunoSEQ multiplex PCR; TCRdb stores in-frame clones only, minus some. The sample carries about 140,000 clones, roughly 80% recorded once. Sequencing was done on a sample of peripheral blood. These receptors all stem from a woman in her forties or fifties with active or convalescent COVID-19.

The J gene is TRBJ2-7, the V gene TRBV11-2; 7 bases match TRBD1. J was trimmed by 2 bases and V by 2 bases; bases with no gene match: 6. The V gene's germline CDR1 is SGHAT and CDR2 FQNNGV. The CDR3 totals 15 residues. The chain's CDR3 is CASSLTSGQTYEQYF. DNA for the CDR3: TGTGCCAGCAGCTTAACCTCGGGACAGACCTACGAGCAGTACTTC.

The CDR3: CASSGLDRRDTGELFF. For the CDR3, the DNA is TGTGCCAGCAGCGGATTGGACAGGAGGGACACCGGGGAGCTGTTTTTT. The chain has TRBV5-6 and TRBJ2-2, with a tentative D call TRBD1 (7 bases). Trimming stripped 4 bases from V and 3 bases from J, with 16 bases between. Germline V CDR1 and CDR2: SGHDT, YYEEEE. CDR3 length: 16 amino acids.

The chain has TRBV5-1 and TRBJ2-3; 7 bases align to TRBD2. V shed 3 bases, J shed 1 base, and the junction held 5 bases outside the gene matches. CDR1 SGHRS and CDR2 YFSETQ come from the germline V gene. This CDR3 region has 15 residues. CDR3 sequence (DNA): TGCGCCAGCAGCTGGGGACTACCCGGCACAGATACGCAGTATTTT. Its translation: CASSWGLPGTDTQYF.

The rearrangement uses TRBV10-1 and TRBJ1-2, with TRBD1 matching over 8 bases. CDR1 is WNHNN and CDR2 is SYGVQD in the germline V gene (reference sequence). The V gene end was trimmed by 10 bases and the J gene end by 2 bases; junction bases not matched to a gene: 6. The CDR3 length is 13 residues. In nucleotides, the CDR3 is TGCGCCATCCCGACAGGGGCCAACTATGGCTACACCTTC. Protein sequence: CAIPTGANYGYTF.

The chain links TRBV28 to TRBJ1-1; D unresolved. With 4 bases removed from V and 7 bases from J, the gap between germline ends came to 16 bases. The CDR3 runs to 14 residues. Germline V CDR1 and CDR2: MDHEN, SYDVKM. The CDR3 DNA reads as TGTGCCAGCAGTTCCATGCGGGCCGTGCTTGAAGCTTTCTTT. Translating gives CASSSMRAVLEAFF.

The chain is built from TRBV9 and TRBJ1-6; D remains ambiguous. Trimming took 2 bases from V and 0 from J, leaving 6 bases between them. CDR1 and CDR2 from the germline V gene are SGDLS and YYNGEE. The CDR3 sequence is 15 residues long. DNA of the CDR3: TGTGCCAGCAGCGTTGGCCACTCCTATAATTCACCCCTCCACTTT. Translating gives CASSVGHSYNSPLHF.

This clone was seen more than once but under ten times. This rearrangement joins TRBV11-2 to TRBJ1-4, with D perhaps matching TRBD1 (5 bases). With 6 bases removed from V and 7 bases from J, the gap between germline ends came to 9 bases. CDR1 and CDR2 (germline): SGHAT, FQNNGV. This CDR3 spans 12 amino acids. CDR3: CASRRRGEKLFF. CDR3 nucleotide sequence: TGTGCCAGCAGAAGGAGGGGTGAAAAACTGTTTTTT. Full variable domain (missing parts from reference TRBV11-2 and TRBJ1-4): EAGVAQSPRYKIIEKRQSVAFWCNPISGHATLYWYQQILGQGPKLLIQFQNNGVVDDSQLPKDRFSAERLKGVDSTLKIQPAKLEDSAVYLCASRRRGEKLFFGSGTQLSVL.

V gene TRBV2 combines with J gene TRBJ1-2; D unresolved. CDR1 is SNHLY, CDR2 FYNNEI, per germline. V was cut by 6 bases and J by 8 bases, with 10 bases left in between. The CDR3 runs 11 residues. CDR3 bases: TGTGCCAGCAGATACGACGGGGGCTACACCTTC. The encoded protein is CASRYDGGYTF.

The J gene is TRBJ1-2, the V gene TRBV11-2; D unclear. The germline CDR1 and CDR2 sequences are SGHAT and FQNNGV. The V and J ends lost 0 bases and 3 bases respectively, with 5 bases between them. The CDR3 is made up of 13 amino acids. CDR3 amino acids: CASSLESYYGYTF. CDR3 nucleotide sequence: TGTGCCAGCAGCTTAGAGAGCTACTATGGCTACACCTTC.

This chain links TRBV28 with TRBJ2-1; TRBD2 aligns across 7 bases. The length of the CDR3 is 15 residues. V lost 6 bases to trimming and J lost 8 bases; unmatched junction nucleotides: 13. The germline gives CDR1 MDHEN, CDR2 SYDVKM. Written as DNA, the CDR3 is TGTGCCAGCAGGGGGGTAAGCGGGACTTTGGATGAGCAGTTCTTC. It is translated as CASRGVSGTLDEQFF.

The gene calls are TRBV6-7 and TRBJ1-5; TRBD1 matches 7 bases. TRBV6-7 is filed as an ORF, its function uncertain. J gave up 2 bases and V 8 bases, and 6 bases lay outside the gene matches. The CDR3 length is 14 residues. The CDR3 DNA follows: TGTGCCAGCCCCGGGACAGCTTGCAATCAGCCCCAGCATTTT. Translation gives CASPGTACNQPQHF.

As DNA, the CDR3 is TGTGCCAGCAGTTACTCGATGACAGGGATGAGCAATCAGCCCCAGCATTTT. This codes for CASSYSMTGMSNQPQHF. J is TRBJ1-5 and V is TRBV6-2 or TRBV6-3, with 7 nucleotides matching TRBD1. V dropped 0 bases and J dropped 1; count of bases not matched to a gene: 6. The CDR3 has 17 residues. Looked up from germline, CDR1 is MNHEY and CDR2 is SVGEGT.

The chain is built from TRBV28 and TRBJ2-6; D unclear. CDR1 MDHEN and CDR2 SYDVKM come from the germline V gene. The CDR3 length is 16 residues. The chain's CDR3 is CACLGSMDSGANVLTF. CDR3 nucleotide sequence: TGTGCTTGCCTAGGCTCCATGGATTCTGGGGCCAACGTCCTGACTTTC.

This clone was seen only once. This chain joins TRBV30 and TRBJ1-2; 12 nucleotides align to TRBD1. Germline CDR1 reads GTSNPN; CDR2 reads SVGIG (reference sequence). The CDR3 loop spans 16 amino acids. V lost 1 base and J lost 8; bases outside the gene matches: 11. CDR3 sequence: CAWSAHSGQGAWGYTF. The CDR3 DNA reads as TGTGCCTGGAGTGCCCATTCGGGACAGGGGGCGTGGGGCTACACCTTC.

The CDR3 sequence is CASSLEGQGADTQYF. The CDR3 region has the DNA TGTGCCAGCAGCTTAGAGGGACAGGGTGCAGATACGCAGTATTTT. The rearrangement uses TRBV7-2 and TRBJ2-3, with TRBD1 matching 9 bases. The V gene end was trimmed by 1 base and the J gene end by 4 bases; junction bases not matched to a gene: 3. Per germline, CDR1 SGHTA and CDR2 FQGNSA. The CDR3 is made up of 15 amino acids.

V is TRBV6-6 and J is TRBJ1-6, with D unresolved. Germline V gene sequence: CDR1 MNHNY, CDR2 SVGAGI (reference sequence). Trimming removed 2 bases from V and 7 bases from J, with 15 bases in between. The CDR3 totals 16 residues. CDR3 loop: CASSYGSLPGNSPLHF. In DNA form, the CDR3 reads TGTGCCAGCAGTTACGGCAGTCTTCCGGGGAATTCACCCCTCCACTTT.

V gene TRBV18 combines with J gene TRBJ1-5; D may be TRBD1 (6 bases). Germline values: CDR1 KGHSH, CDR2 LQKENI. V gave up 3 bases and J gave up 6 bases, with 12 bases separating them. This CDR3 contains 14 residues. The CDR3 sequence is CASSPEQGGQPQHF. In nucleotides, the CDR3 is TGTGCCAGCTCACCCGAACAGGGTGGTCAGCCCCAGCATTTT.

This chain joins TRBV28 and TRBJ1-5; D not resolved. The V gene's germline CDR1 is MDHEN and CDR2 SYDVKM. The CDR3 length is 12 residues. With 4 bases removed from V and 7 bases from J, the gap between germline ends came to 8 bases. CDR3 loop: CASSSNTQPQHF. DNA of the CDR3: TGTGCCAGCAGTTCCAATACACAGCCCCAGCATTTT.

The V call is TRBV7-2, the J call TRBJ2-3, with 7 bases that match TRBD1. The CDR3 extends over 15 amino acids. V lost 1 base and J lost 4; bases outside the gene matches: 5. Germline CDR1 and CDR2: SGHTA and FQGNSA. The CDR3 is CASSLVGQGADTQYF. CDR3 coding DNA: TGTGCCAGCAGCTTAGTCGGTCAGGGGGCAGATACGCAGTATTTT.

The V and J genes are TRBV30 and TRBJ1-6; D call uncertain. The CDR3 covers 14 residues. Germline V gives CDR1 GTSNPN, CDR2 SVGIG (reference sequence). V gave up 7 bases and J gave up 0 bases, with 10 bases separating them. This CDR3 is CAFTRSSYNSPLHF. CDR3 nucleotide sequence: TGTGCCTTTACACGGAGCTCCTATAATTCACCCCTCCACTTT.

This clone was seen a handful of times. Other nucleotide sequences from this sample produce the same CDR3. The rearrangement links TRBV6-5 to TRBJ1-1, with D maybe TRBD1 (5 bases). CDR1 is MNHEY, CDR2 SVGAGI, per germline. V shed 2 bases and J shed 1 base, with 11 bases lying between them. The CDR3 totals 15 residues. This CDR3 reads CASSYGGGGNTEAFF. CDR3 coding DNA: TGTGCCAGCAGTTACGGGGGAGGTGGGAACACTGAAGCTTTCTTT.

The genes are TRBV2 and TRBJ1-3, with TRBD1 matching 7 bases. Germline V CDR1 and CDR2: SNHLY, FYNNEI. The CDR3 runs 12 residues. With 8 bases clipped from V and 4 bases from J, the junction kept 2 bases outside the gene matches. The CDR3 loop is CASGQAGNTIYF. CDR3 DNA: TGTGCCAGCGGACAGGCCGGAAACACCATATATTTT.

This clone was seen once. The chain joins TRBV6-5 to TRBJ1-6; 8 nucleotides agree with TRBD1. The CDR3 has 16 residues. Per germline, CDR1 MNHEY and CDR2 SVGAGI. With 2 bases clipped from V and 7 bases from J, the junction kept 7 bases outside the gene matches. The CDR3 here is CASSYGLGTGNSPLHF. The CDR3 bases are TGTGCCAGCAGTTACGGGCTAGGGACAGGCAATTCACCCCTCCACTTT.

This clone was seen many times. The genes are TRBV4-1 and TRBJ2-1, with 7 bases lining up with TRBD2. Germline V lookup: CDR1 MGHRA, CDR2 YSYEKL. The CDR3 consists of 15 residues. J was trimmed by 1 base and V by 4 bases; bases with no gene match: 4. The CDR3 protein is CASSPGGFSYNEQFF. The CDR3 nucleotides read TGCGCCAGCAGCCCCGGGGGGTTTTCCTACAATGAGCAGTTCTTC.

CDR3 residues: CASSLLRGRVPEAFF. The CDR3 DNA follows: TGTGCCAGCAGCTTACTCAGGGGGCGAGTACCTGAAGCTTTCTTT. The chain is built from TRBV7-8 and TRBJ1-1; TRBD1 matches at 8 bases. Looked up from germline, CDR1 is SGHVS and CDR2 is FQNEAQ. The CDR3 is 15 residues long. The V and J ends lost 2 bases and 6 bases, in that order; junction bases with no gene match: 8.

A few counts support this clone. V is TRBV12-3 or TRBV12-4 and J is TRBJ2-1; 11 bases align to TRBD1. The J segment lost 7 bases and the V segment lost 6 bases, leaving 2 bases of the junction unmatched. The CDR3 covers 13 residues. The CDR3 DNA is TGTGCCAGCAGGGGGACAGGGGGGAATGAGCAGTTCTTC. The encoded protein is CASRGTGGNEQFF.